This is a list of T cell receptor beta chains from one sample in a study of blood T cell repertoires in COVID-19. The repertoire was sequenced with immunoSEQ multiplex PCR; TCRdb's copy has only in-frame clones and lacks some. Of about 190,000 clones listed, 80% to 85% are singletons. Sequences were obtained from peripheral blood. All receptors come from a human donor in a cohort sampled during active COVID-19. Each CDR3 is given without its conserved first and last residue. Each record gives: J gene, V gene, clone size, CDR3 protein. Where a row states a size, it is once, few, many or the class of an expanded clone; other rows omit it.

j_gene: TRBJ2-1; v_gene: TRBV5-6; abundance: -; CDR3aa: ASSWSKMRDINEQF
j_gene: TRBJ2-3; v_gene: TRBV9; abundance: -; CDR3aa: ASSVAEASTDTQY
j_gene: TRBJ2-5; v_gene: TRBV3-1/TRBV3-2; abundance: -; CDR3aa: ASRADLGPPQTQY
j_gene: TRBJ1-3; v_gene: TRBV5-1; abundance: -; CDR3aa: ASSLSQGSGNTIY
j_gene: TRBJ1-2; v_gene: TRBV7-8; abundance: -; CDR3aa: ASSPDSLRGYT
j_gene: TRBJ1-3; v_gene: TRBV28; abundance: -; CDR3aa: ASTFSGGGSGNTIY
j_gene: TRBJ2-2; v_gene: TRBV7-9; abundance: -; CDR3aa: ASSFGGFGELF
j_gene: TRBJ2-3; v_gene: TRBV29-1; abundance: -; CDR3aa: SVPGVFVQY
j_gene: TRBJ2-3; v_gene: TRBV9; abundance: -; CDR3aa: ASSATSGSADTQY
j_gene: TRBJ1-2; v_gene: TRBV6-5; abundance: -; CDR3aa: ASSAGTGYNGYT
j_gene: TRBJ2-5; v_gene: TRBV29-1; abundance: once; CDR3aa: SADQGRETQY
j_gene: TRBJ2-3; v_gene: TRBV30; abundance: -; CDR3aa: AWSYRGKAQY
j_gene: TRBJ2-3; v_gene: TRBV6-2/TRBV6-3; abundance: -; CDR3aa: ASSYRQRSTDTQY
j_gene: TRBJ1-1; v_gene: TRBV5-1; abundance: -; CDR3aa: ASSSQGSTEAF
j_gene: TRBJ1-1; v_gene: TRBV6-5; abundance: -; CDR3aa: ASSYSRNTEAF
j_gene: TRBJ2-5; v_gene: TRBV28; abundance: -; CDR3aa: AIVPAGQAIQETQY
j_gene: TRBJ1-5; v_gene: TRBV2; abundance: once; CDR3aa: ASSVRQGSNQPQH
j_gene: TRBJ1-6; v_gene: TRBV2; abundance: -; CDR3aa: ASRTGINSPLH
j_gene: TRBJ2-7; v_gene: TRBV5-5; abundance: -; CDR3aa: ASSPTTYYEQY
j_gene: TRBJ1-6; v_gene: TRBV6-4; abundance: -; CDR3aa: ASSGTVNSPLH
j_gene: TRBJ2-7; v_gene: TRBV19; abundance: once; CDR3aa: ASSILAGGHEQY
j_gene: TRBJ2-5; v_gene: TRBV24-1; abundance: -; CDR3aa: ATSDPPGQGAGETQY
j_gene: TRBJ2-2; v_gene: TRBV7-9; abundance: -; CDR3aa: ASSFTWELF
j_gene: TRBJ1-1; v_gene: TRBV7-3; abundance: -; CDR3aa: ASSFGRDGTEAF
j_gene: TRBJ2-1; v_gene: TRBV29-1; abundance: -; CDR3aa: RDAPAGGPAVYNEQF
j_gene: TRBJ1-1; v_gene: TRBV6-2/TRBV6-3; abundance: -; CDR3aa: ASSWTGPTVNTEAF
j_gene: TRBJ2-2; v_gene: TRBV5-4; abundance: -; CDR3aa: AIVVGTRNTGELF
j_gene: TRBJ2-1; v_gene: TRBV13; abundance: -; CDR3aa: ASSTRGGSDEQF
j_gene: TRBJ2-3; v_gene: TRBV5-1; abundance: -; CDR3aa: ASSGTSGGATDTQY
j_gene: TRBJ1-2; v_gene: TRBV7-3; abundance: -; CDR3aa: ASSPRDRGAYT
j_gene: TRBJ2-6; v_gene: TRBV2; abundance: -; CDR3aa: ASRPDRASGANVLT
j_gene: TRBJ1-5; v_gene: TRBV6-2/TRBV6-3; abundance: -; CDR3aa: ASSYAKQGRQPQH
j_gene: TRBJ1-1; v_gene: TRBV2; abundance: -; CDR3aa: ASSRQDGRNTEAF
j_gene: TRBJ1-4; v_gene: TRBV12-3/TRBV12-4; abundance: -; CDR3aa: ASRTGTDEKLF
j_gene: TRBJ1-2; v_gene: TRBV19; abundance: -; CDR3aa: ASSRNRDRYGYT
j_gene: TRBJ2-7; v_gene: TRBV28; abundance: -; CDR3aa: ASSSFRDWFYEQY
j_gene: TRBJ1-4; v_gene: TRBV5-5; abundance: -; CDR3aa: ASSLHGTSDEKLF
j_gene: TRBJ2-5; v_gene: TRBV19; abundance: -; CDR3aa: ARGKPGQGTQETQY
j_gene: TRBJ1-1; v_gene: TRBV30; abundance: -; CDR3aa: AWSLGQYTEAF
j_gene: TRBJ2-5; v_gene: TRBV5-1; abundance: -; CDR3aa: ASSGARGQGAGETQY
j_gene: TRBJ2-1; v_gene: TRBV10-2; abundance: -; CDR3aa: ASREAGGPYNEQF
j_gene: TRBJ1-3; v_gene: TRBV27; abundance: few; CDR3aa: ASRQARGNTIY
j_gene: TRBJ2-5; v_gene: TRBV7-2; abundance: -; CDR3aa: ASSPQWGSGETQY
j_gene: TRBJ1-2; v_gene: TRBV24-1; abundance: once; CDR3aa: ATSDPGDRGNYGYT
j_gene: TRBJ2-6; v_gene: TRBV6-6; abundance: -; CDR3aa: ASSSESGANVLT
j_gene: TRBJ1-4; v_gene: TRBV7-2; abundance: -; CDR3aa: ASSLQAGFGEKLF
j_gene: TRBJ1-5; v_gene: TRBV6-5; abundance: -; CDR3aa: ASSLAWYQPQH
j_gene: TRBJ2-6; v_gene: TRBV5-6; abundance: -; CDR3aa: ASSYWAGGLSGANVLT
j_gene: TRBJ1-2; v_gene: TRBV6-5; abundance: -; CDR3aa: ASYDRVGGYT
j_gene: TRBJ2-3; v_gene: TRBV19; abundance: -; CDR3aa: ASSIGGRGPDTQY
j_gene: TRBJ2-1; v_gene: TRBV7-2; abundance: -; CDR3aa: ASSLVPGGYTPQQF
j_gene: TRBJ1-1; v_gene: TRBV7-3; abundance: -; CDR3aa: ASSLAGVGNTEAF
j_gene: TRBJ1-6; v_gene: TRBV3-1/TRBV3-2; abundance: many; CDR3aa: ASSPTGQRSPLH
j_gene: TRBJ1-5; v_gene: TRBV30; abundance: -; CDR3aa: AWRGPGGNQPQH
j_gene: TRBJ1-1; v_gene: TRBV3-1/TRBV3-2; abundance: -; CDR3aa: ASGGSGNTEAF
j_gene: TRBJ2-7; v_gene: TRBV4-2; abundance: -; CDR3aa: ASSHRAPSGEGGSYEQY
j_gene: TRBJ1-2; v_gene: TRBV18; abundance: -; CDR3aa: ASSPLRENGYT